This T cell receptor (beta chain) was found in a study of T-cell memory formation after mild COVID-19. V was clipped by 0 bases and J by 5 bases, with 11 bases between them. Germline CDR1 and CDR2: LNHNV and YYDKDF (reference sequence). The CDR3 has 15 amino acids. TCRdb recomputed calls from the 5' RACE reads with MiXCR, one row per CDR3 protein. The profile covers fewer than 550,000 distinct CDR3 sequences, with roughly 20% appearing a single time and about 8.1% taken by the ten largest. This clonotype was seen a handful of times. This receptor was taken from an adult woman who had mild COVID-19 (a few samples of this study predate the infection). Cell type and time point are not known. V is TRBV15 and J is TRBJ2-1; D is perhaps TRBD1 (6 bases). The sample was PBMCs or a T cell subset sorted from them (not recorded which). In nucleotides, the CDR3 is TGTGCCACCAGCAGAGATCGGCAGGGGCACAATGAGCAGTTCTTC. It specifies CATSRDRQGHNEQFF.